In its sample, the clone carrying this T cell receptor beta chain was seen a few times. What it binds is unknown. This record comes from a study of cytomegalovirus exposure and HLA in healthy donors. Study context: Of a few hundred genotyped donors, about 81% grouped in the Caucasian-associated ancestry cluster.

This cohort consisted of healthy bone marrow donors. Donors counted as nominally healthy when sampled, yet unrecorded immune exposures were likely. Per germline, CDR1 MDHEN and CDR2 SYDVKM. This CDR3 region has 17 residues. The V and J ends lost 1 base and 4 bases, in that order; junction bases with no gene match: 12. Use of 60 Vbeta and 13 Jbeta primers characterized the PCR. Libraries were prepared by immunoSEQ multiplex PCR; TCRdb keeps only in-frame clonotypes and omits some of them. Among about 140,000 clones, around 70% were seen once, and the ten largest hold 1.5% to 2%. Whole-study results and caveats: Per published accounts, TCR beta sequences correctly predicted the HLA-A and HLA-B alleles of most subjects.

The chain recombines TRBV28 with TRBJ1-2, with 7 bases fitting TRBD1. The clonotype comes from a woman in her 30s in good health and CMV-seronegative. Sequenced input: PBMCs. This chain's CDR3 is CASSLYRRETGSYGYTF. The CDR3 DNA reads TGTGCCAGCAGTTTATATAGGAGGGAGACAGGGTCCTATGGCTACACCTTC.